This T cell receptor (beta chain) came from a study of T cells after yellow fever vaccination. MiXCR, run by TCRdb on the 5' RACE reads, gives a single entry per CDR3 protein. Among hundreds of thousands of distinct CDR3 sequences listed, 8.7% were seen once. Study-wide points: Abundant bulk-population clonotypes could contaminate the FACS-sorted repertoires. Re-detected after boosting: most primary clones, 96% of CD4 and under 90% of CD8.

The table lists this clonotype with a few counts. Antigen: not known. The specimen comprised CD4+ T cells sorted from PBMCs, sampled 5 days after the yellow fever booster vaccination. The clonotype originates from a man aged 18-30 years who received the YFV17D yellow fever vaccine.

The CDR3 is CASTITGLNYGYTF. Written as DNA, the CDR3 is TGTGCCAGCACTATAACGGGGCTTAACTATGGCTACACCTTC. The chain couples TRBV2 to TRBJ1-2; TRBD1 is a possible D gene (5 bases). Germline V gives CDR1 SNHLY, CDR2 FYNNEI. This CDR3 is built from 14 residues. Trimming shortened V by 7 bases and J by 1 base, and 13 bases separated the two germline ends.